This T cell receptor beta chain was retrieved from a study of post-analysis software for immune sequencing data. Turning to the study itself: Disease trajectories encompassed relapsing-remitting, secondary progressive and progressive-relapsing multiple sclerosis. Notes on the study in general: In multiple sclerosis, normalized Chao1 diversity was significantly below that of controls. Samples prepared in the same batch strongly co-clustered by F measure. There were four or five TRBV segments more frequent in patients than controls, and TRBV5-6, TRBV5-1 and TRBV20-1 were among them.

The TCR beta cDNA libraries contained unique molecular identifiers. T cells, about 0.95 to 10 million of them, yielded approximately 500,000 cDNA molecules. TCRdb redid the calling of the PCR reads with MiXCR, one entry per CDR3 protein. The sample lists roughly 670,000 distinct CDR3 sequences; 55% to 60% were seen once. In regard to this clonotype: No antigen is known for it.

This CDR3 spans 16 amino acids. Germline loops: CDR1 MNHEY, CDR2 SVGEGT. The sample taken for sequencing was blood. The receptor was derived from a girl aged 2 to 10 with multiple sclerosis. The chain uses TRBV6-2 or TRBV6-3 and TRBJ2-4, with D perhaps matching TRBD2 (6 bases). The J call may be incorrect, as the DNA end agrees better with TRBJ2-7. The CDR3 is CASSYSRYGSSYEQYF. In DNA, the CDR3 is TGTGCCAGCAGTTACTCGAGATACGGGAGTTCCTACGAGCAGTACTTC.